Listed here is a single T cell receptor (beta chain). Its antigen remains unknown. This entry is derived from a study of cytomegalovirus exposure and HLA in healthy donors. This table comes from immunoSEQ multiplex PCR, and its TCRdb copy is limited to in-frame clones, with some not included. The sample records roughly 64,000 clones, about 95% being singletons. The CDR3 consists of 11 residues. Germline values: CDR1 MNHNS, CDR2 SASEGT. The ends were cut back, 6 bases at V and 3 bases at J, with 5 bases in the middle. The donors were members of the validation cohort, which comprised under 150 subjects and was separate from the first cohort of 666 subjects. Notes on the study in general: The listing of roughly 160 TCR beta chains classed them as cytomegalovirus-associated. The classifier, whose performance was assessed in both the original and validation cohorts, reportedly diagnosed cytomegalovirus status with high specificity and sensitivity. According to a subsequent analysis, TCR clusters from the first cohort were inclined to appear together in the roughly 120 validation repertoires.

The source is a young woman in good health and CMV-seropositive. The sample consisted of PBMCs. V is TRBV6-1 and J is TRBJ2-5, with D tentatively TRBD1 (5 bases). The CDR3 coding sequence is TGTGCCAGCAGGGACAAAGAGACCCAGTACTTC. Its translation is CASRDKETQYF.